This TCR beta chain is drawn from a study of blood T cells in healthy people across ages. Alongside a J-beta primer mix, a sample-barcoded 5' primer served in a second PCR lasting roughly 7 to 11 cycles. TCRdb recomputed calls from the 5' RACE reads with MiXCR, one row per CDR3 protein. The table lists 850,000 to 1,100,000 distinct CDR3 sequences, 35% to 45% of them singletons. Trimming pared 4 bases from V and 2 bases from J, leaving 12 bases between. From germline, CDR1 is SGHVT and CDR2 SQSDAQ. The CDR3 consists of 15 residues. The clonotype comes from a young man in good health. The chain couples TRBV7-4 to TRBJ1-5; no firm D call. Sequencing was performed on blood. The CDR3 DNA sequence: TGTGCCAGCAGCTACCCAGGCTTGTGCAATCAGCCCCAGCATTTT. The encoded protein is CASSYPGLCNQPQHF. The whole variable domain, remainder taken from reference TRBV7-4 and TRBJ1-5, is GAGVSQSPRYKVAKRGRDVALRCDSISGHVTLYWYRQTLGQGSEVLTYSQSDAQRDKSGRPSGRFSAERPERSVSTLKIQRTEQGDSAVYLCASSYPGLCNQPQHFGDGTRLSIL.